This paragraph reports one TCR beta chain. Followed over time, Seattle patients had been enrolled while infection was active. The sample comes from a study of blood T cell repertoires in COVID-19. Using immunoSEQ multiplex PCR, the repertoire was profiled, and TCRdb retains in-frame clones only, with some absent. This sample has approximately 340,000 clones, with 80% to 90% found just once. This CDR3 is 12 amino acids long. Germline V gene data show CDR1 as SGHRS and CDR2 as YFSETQ. The ends were cut back, 0 bases at V and 6 bases at J, with 7 bases in the middle. Sample: peripheral blood. The chain employs TRBV5-1 and TRBJ2-7; the D is unclear. The sequence was collected from a man aged 25-45 years with COVID-19, enrolled during active disease. The CDR3 loop reads CASSLEAGEQYF. In DNA, the CDR3 is TGCGCCAGCAGCTTGGAAGCTGGCGAGCAGTACTTC.